Sequencing of this TCR beta chain was carried out in a study of T cells in Graves' hyperthyroidism and ophthalmopathy. Newly diagnosed hyperthyroidism patients aged 18 to 65 years had disease lasting under 2 months. Amplification of TCR beta CDR3 regions was performed using RNA transcripts as template. HTBI primers were used for first-round RT-PCR of the TCR CDR3. One entry per CDR3 protein, called by TCRdb with MiXCR from the multiplex PCR reads. The repertoire holds 650,000 to 700,000 distinct CDR3 sequences, 17% seen once, with 15% to 18% in the top ten. In this sample, this clonotype turned up many times. Material: blood. The receptor comes from a man aged 45-65 years with Graves' hyperthyroidism.

CDR3 DNA sequence: TGTGCCAGCAGTTACTCGAATCCCTCTGCAGCTTTCTTT. Translated: CASSYSNPSAAFF. This chain uses TRBV6-2 or TRBV6-3 with TRBJ1-1, with no clear D. Germline V gives CDR1 MNHEY, CDR2 SVGEGT. The CDR3 sequence is 13 residues long. With 0 bases removed from V and 10 bases from J, the gap between germline ends came to 12 bases.